The 22 T cell receptor beta chains below were found in one sample sequenced in a study of blood T cell repertoires in COVID-19 (dated by TCRdb to 2019 to 2021). Libraries were constructed by the immunoSEQ multiplex PCR assay. TCRdb retrieved this table from immuneACCESS and kept in-frame rearrangements only. Not all clones are present; in checked studies, unresolved V genes account for under half, and no reason is known for the remainder. Here the sample has 150,000 to 190,000 clones; about 81% occur a single time. The ten largest make up 7.3% of the sample. The sample comprised PBMCs or T cells enriched from blood (not recorded which). The receptor source for this set is a man in his forties or fifties who had recovered from COVID-19.

This clone was picked up one time. This chain connects TRBV7-8 to TRBJ1-1, with a possible D match to TRBD1 (6 bases). The CDR3 spans 15 residues. Trimming removed 0 bases at V and 4 bases at J, with 12 bases between. Germline V gene sequence: CDR1 SGHVS, CDR2 FQNEAQ. The CDR3, as DNA: TGTGCCAGCAGCTTAGCGGGGGCGGGAGGCACTGAAGCTTTCTTT. It translates to CASSLAGAGGTEAFF.

V usage is TRBV7-3 and J usage is TRBJ2-2, with D possibly TRBD1 on 5 matching bases. The CDR3 is made up of 15 amino acids. Germline-derived CDR1 and CDR2 are SGHTA and FQGTGA. Trimming removed 3 bases from V and 4 bases from J, with 12 bases in between. The CDR3, as DNA: TGTGCCAGCAGCTTTCAGGGCTTGGGCACCGGGGAGCTGTTTTTT. It is translated as CASSFQGLGTGELFF.

CDR3 protein: CASSLLSAGYTDTQYF. In DNA, the CDR3 is TGTGCCAGCAGCTTATTATCAGCGGGGTACACAGATACGCAGTATTTT. The chain links TRBV7-9 to TRBJ2-3; 7 nucleotides align to TRBD2. Germline CDR1 SEHNR, CDR2 FQNEAQ (reference sequence). J gave up 2 bases and V 2 bases, and 7 bases lay outside the gene matches. The CDR3 is 16 amino acids.

The J gene is TRBJ1-3, the V gene TRBV6-5; 9 nucleotides agree with TRBD1. Germline V gene sequence: CDR1 MNHEY, CDR2 SVGAGI. V gave up 0 bases and J gave up 2 bases; unmatched junction bases: 2. The CDR3 has 16 residues. The CDR3 loop reads CASSYSRDRAGNTIYF. CDR3 coding DNA: TGTGCCAGCAGTTACTCCCGGGACAGGGCTGGAAACACCATATATTTT.

Concerning this clone itself: Other nucleotide sequences in the sample specify the same CDR3. The chain recombines TRBV5-1 with TRBJ1-2; 8 nucleotides line up with TRBD1. V was clipped by 0 bases and J by 2 bases; unmatched bases: 0. The CDR3 has 14 amino acids. Germline assignment: CDR1 SGHRS and CDR2 YFSETQ. The CDR3 coding sequence is TGCGCCAGCAGCTTGGGACAGGGGAACTATGGCTACACCTTC. The encoded protein is CASSLGQGNYGYTF.

The chain is built from TRBV9 and TRBJ2-3; 7 bases match TRBD2. This CDR3 is 17 amino acids long. The germline V gene encodes CDR1 SGDLS and CDR2 YYNGEE. The junction had 10 bases not matched to a gene; V was cut back by 3 bases and J by 0 bases. In DNA form, the CDR3 reads TGTGCCAGCAGCGGTGTATTAGGGGACTACAGCACAGATACGCAGTATTTT. Its protein product is CASSGVLGDYSTDTQYF.

J is TRBJ1-4 and V is TRBV7-9; D unclear. CDR1 and CDR2 (germline): SEHNR, FQNEAQ (reference sequence). Trimming took 1 base from V and 2 from J, leaving 5 bases between them. The CDR3 has 14 amino acids. CDR3 loop: CASSLVMTNEKLFF. The CDR3 DNA reads as TGTGCCAGCAGCTTAGTCATGACTAATGAAAAACTGTTTTTT.

The genes are TRBV10-3 and TRBJ1-1, with D tentatively TRBD1 (5 bases). V lost 3 bases and J 4 bases, leaving 12 bases between the germline ends. Germline V gene data show CDR1 as ENHRY and CDR2 as SYGVKD. This CDR3 has 14 residues. Written as DNA, the CDR3 is TGTGCCATCAGTGATCTTTGGGGGGGCACTGAAGCTTTCTTT. Encoded protein: CAISDLWGGTEAFF.

The V and J genes are TRBV29-1 and TRBJ2-1, with 8 bases fitting TRBD2. The CDR3 has 13 residues. Trimming took 5 bases from V and 8 from J; bases not matched to a gene: 8. Per germline, CDR1 SQVTM and CDR2 ANQGSEA. CDR3 protein: CSVFGLAEHEQFF. In DNA, the CDR3 is TGCAGCGTTTTCGGACTAGCCGAGCATGAGCAGTTCTTC.

This chain links TRBV11-1 with TRBJ2-7; D gene unclear. The V gene's germline CDR1 is SGHAT and CDR2 FQDESV (reference sequence). V shed 4 bases and J shed 3 bases, with 7 bases lying between them. The CDR3 is 12 amino acids. This CDR3 is CASSSKSYEQYF. The CDR3 DNA follows: TGTGCCAGCAGCTCGAAGAGCTACGAGCAGTACTTC.

This clone was seen more than once but under ten times. This chain uses TRBV27 with TRBJ2-7; TRBD1 agrees at 10 bases. The V gene end was trimmed by 7 bases and the J gene end by 7 bases; junction bases not matched to a gene: 10. The CDR3 spans 14 residues. Germline V gives CDR1 MNHEY, CDR2 SMNVEV (reference sequence). The CDR3 spells CASNSGTGVGEQYF. The CDR3 DNA reads TGTGCCAGCAATTCCGGGACAGGGGTCGGGGAGCAGTACTTC.

Worth noting for this clone: This sample includes further DNA sequences coding for the same CDR3. The chain joins TRBV7-9 to TRBJ2-3, with D perhaps TRBD2 (5 bases). Germline assignment: CDR1 SEHNR and CDR2 FQNEAQ (reference sequence). The CDR3 sequence is 13 residues long. V was trimmed by 0 bases and J by 4 bases, leaving 5 bases between them. The CDR3 DNA sequence: TGTGCCAGCAGCTTAGCGGGAGCAGATACGCAGTATTTT. It translates to CASSLAGADTQYF. Full variable domain (rest looked up from reference TRBV7-9 and TRBJ2-3): DTGVSQNPRHKITKRGQNVTFRCDPISEHNRLYWYRQTLGQGPEFLTYFQNEAQLEKSRLLSDRFSAERPKGSFSTLEIQRTEQGDSAMYLCASSLAGADTQYFGPGTRLTVL.

This chain's CDR3 is CASRNRDSYNSPLHF. CDR3 bases: TGTGCCAGCAGGAACAGGGACTCCTATAATTCACCCCTCCACTTT. The chain combines TRBV11-2 with TRBJ1-6, with TRBD1 as a possible D gene (6 bases). Trimming took off 6 bases at V and 0 bases at J, with 9 bases between the two ends. CDR1 is SGHAT, CDR2 FQNNGV, per germline. The CDR3 has 15 amino acids. Variable domain in full (rest from reference TRBV11-2 and TRBJ1-6): EAGVAQSPRYKIIEKRQSVAFWCNPISGHATLYWYQQILGQGPKLLIQFQNNGVVDDSQLPKDRFSAERLKGVDSTLKIQPAKLEDSAVYLCASRNRDSYNSPLHFGNGTRLTVT.

The chain links TRBV18 to TRBJ2-5, with TRBD1 as a possible D gene (5 bases). This CDR3 contains 17 residues. V was cut by 6 bases and J by 5 bases, with 25 bases left in between. Germline CDR1 and CDR2: KGHSH and LQKENI. CDR3: CASSSRRPGQTRETQYF. The CDR3 DNA reads as TGTGCCAGCTCTTCACGCAGACCAGGACAAACCAGGGAGACCCAGTACTTC.

Comments on this clone: This same CDR3 is encoded by further DNA sequences in the sample. The chain is built from TRBV2 and TRBJ1-5, with 9 bases identical to TRBD1. J was trimmed by 7 bases and V by 1 base; bases with no gene match: 2. The CDR3 has 14 residues. Germline V CDR1 and CDR2: SNHLY, FYNNEI. The CDR3 sequence is CASSEDRGRQPQHF. CDR3 coding DNA: TGTGCCAGCAGTGAAGACAGGGGGCGACAGCCCCAGCATTTT.

The chain carries TRBV29-1 and TRBJ2-1; tentatively, D is TRBD1 (6 bases). The CDR3 is 15 residues long. Trimming shortened V by 3 bases and J by 6 bases, and 18 bases separated the two germline ends. Germline CDR1 is SQVTM and CDR2 is ANQGSEA. As DNA, the CDR3 is TGCAGCGTTGATGCTCTTGTGACAGGAATCAATGAGCAGTTCTTC. This encodes CSVDALVTGINEQFF.

This chain joins TRBV3-1 (or the pseudogene TRBV3-2) and TRBJ2-3, with 11 bases that match TRBD2. The CDR3 is 16 amino acids. Germline loops: CDR1 LGHDT, CDR2 YNNKEL (reference sequence). J gave up 2 bases and V 4 bases, and 5 bases lay outside the gene matches. CDR3 sequence: CASSPTSGISTDTQYF. The CDR3 bases are TGTGCCAGCAGCCCGACTAGCGGGATCTCCACAGATACGCAGTATTTT.

This chain connects TRBV5-5 to TRBJ1-6, with D unresolved. V lost 4 bases, J lost 6 bases, and 11 bases lay in between. This CDR3 is built from 14 residues. Per the germline V gene, CDR1 is SGHKS and CDR2 is YYEKEE (reference sequence). The CDR3 DNA is TGTGCCAGCAGCCTTAGCGGGATTAATTCACCCCTCCACTTT. It specifies CASSLSGINSPLHF.

CDR3 amino acids: CASSLGRTPNTEAFF. The CDR3 nucleotides read TGTGCCAGCAGCTTAGGTCGGACACCGAACACTGAAGCTTTCTTT. The chain recombines TRBV5-4 with TRBJ1-1, with a weak D call TRBD1 (5 bases). The V end was cut by 2 bases, the J end by 1 base, with 12 bases between. This CDR3 contains 15 residues. Germline V gives CDR1 SGHNT, CDR2 YYREEE (reference sequence). The variable domain in full, completed from reference TRBV5-4 and TRBJ1-1, reads ETGVTQSPTHLIKTRGQQVTLRCSSQSGHNTVSWYQQALGQGPQFIFQYYREEENGRGNFPPRFSGLQFPNYSSELNVNALELDDSALYLCASSLGRTPNTEAFFGQGTRLTVV.

For this clone: This sample includes further DNA sequences coding for the same CDR3. The chain has TRBV7-3 and TRBJ1-1; D gene unclear. This CDR3 contains 13 residues. Trimming left V 0 bases short and J 4 bases short, with 6 bases between. Germline V gene data show CDR1 as SGHTA and CDR2 as FQGTGA. The CDR3, as DNA: TGTGCCAGCAGCTTAACCTTATCCACTGAAGCTTTCTTT. It codes for CASSLTLSTEAFF.

The V and J genes are TRBV7-2 and TRBJ1-1; TRBD1 might be the D (6 bases). Germline V lookup: CDR1 SGHTA, CDR2 FQGNSA. Trimming stripped 3 bases from V and 0 bases from J, with 14 bases between. The CDR3 is 16 amino acids. CDR3 in amino acids: CASSFLGGPMNTEAFF. The CDR3 bases are TGTGCCAGCAGCTTCCTGGGGGGGCCCATGAACACTGAAGCTTTCTTT.

The chain has TRBV6-5 and TRBJ1-5, with D unclear. This CDR3 comprises 16 residues. Trimming shortened V by 2 bases and J by 2 bases, and 13 bases separated the two germline ends. CDR1 and CDR2 from the germline V gene are MNHEY and SVGAGI. CDR3 sequence: CASSYTDPARNQPQHF. In nucleotides, the CDR3 is TGTGCCAGCAGTTACACAGACCCAGCCCGCAATCAGCCCCAGCATTTT.